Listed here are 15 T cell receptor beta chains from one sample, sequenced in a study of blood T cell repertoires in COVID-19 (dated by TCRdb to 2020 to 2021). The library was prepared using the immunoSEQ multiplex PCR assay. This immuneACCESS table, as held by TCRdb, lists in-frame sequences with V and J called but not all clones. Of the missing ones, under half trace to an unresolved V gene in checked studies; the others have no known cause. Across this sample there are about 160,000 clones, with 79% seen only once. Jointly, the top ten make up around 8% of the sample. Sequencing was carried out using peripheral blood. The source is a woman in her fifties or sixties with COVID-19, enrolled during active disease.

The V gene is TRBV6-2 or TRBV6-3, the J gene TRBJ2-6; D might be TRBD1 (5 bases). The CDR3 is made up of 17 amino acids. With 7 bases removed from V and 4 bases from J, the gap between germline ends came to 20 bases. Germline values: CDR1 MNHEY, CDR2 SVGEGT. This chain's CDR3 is CASTPTRQNLGANVLTF. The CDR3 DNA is TGTGCCAGCACCCCAACAAGACAGAACCTCGGGGCCAACGTCCTGACTTTC.

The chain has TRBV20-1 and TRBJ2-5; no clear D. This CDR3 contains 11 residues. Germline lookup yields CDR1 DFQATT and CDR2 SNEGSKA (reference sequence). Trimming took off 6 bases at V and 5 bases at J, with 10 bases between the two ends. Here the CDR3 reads CSALTRETQYF. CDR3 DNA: TGCAGTGCCCTAACTCGGGAGACCCAGTACTTC.

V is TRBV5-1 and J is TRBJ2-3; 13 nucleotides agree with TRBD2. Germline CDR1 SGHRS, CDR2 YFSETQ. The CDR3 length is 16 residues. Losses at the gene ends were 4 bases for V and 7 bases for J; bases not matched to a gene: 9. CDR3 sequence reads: CASSPLTSGGANTQYF. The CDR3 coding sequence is TGCGCCAGCAGCCCTCTAACTAGCGGGGGGGCGAATACGCAGTATTTT.

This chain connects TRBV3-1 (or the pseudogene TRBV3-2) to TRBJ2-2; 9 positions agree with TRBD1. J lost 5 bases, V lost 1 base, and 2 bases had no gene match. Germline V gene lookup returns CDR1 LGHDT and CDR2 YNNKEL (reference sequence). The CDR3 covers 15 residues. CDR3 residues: CASSQGGTGTGELFF. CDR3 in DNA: TGTGCCAGCAGCCAAGGGGGGACAGGGACCGGGGAGCTGTTTTTT.

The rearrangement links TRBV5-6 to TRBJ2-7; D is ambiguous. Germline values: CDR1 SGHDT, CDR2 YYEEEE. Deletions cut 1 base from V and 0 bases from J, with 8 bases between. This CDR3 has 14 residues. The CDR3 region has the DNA TGTGCCAGCAGCTTGAGTGCCAGCTCCTACGAGCAGTACTTC. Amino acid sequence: CASSLSASSYEQYF.

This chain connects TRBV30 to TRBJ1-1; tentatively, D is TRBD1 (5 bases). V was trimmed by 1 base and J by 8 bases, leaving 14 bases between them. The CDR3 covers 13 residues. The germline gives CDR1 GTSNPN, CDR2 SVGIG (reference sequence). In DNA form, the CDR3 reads TGTGCCTGGAGTGGTTGGGGGGACGGAGAAGCTTTCTTT. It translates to CAWSGWGDGEAFF.

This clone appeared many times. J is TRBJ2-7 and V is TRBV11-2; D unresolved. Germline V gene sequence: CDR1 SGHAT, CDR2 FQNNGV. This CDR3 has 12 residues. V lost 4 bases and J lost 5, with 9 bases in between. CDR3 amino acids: CASSSFGDEQYF. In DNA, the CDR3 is TGTGCCAGCAGCTCCTTTGGAGACGAGCAGTACTTC. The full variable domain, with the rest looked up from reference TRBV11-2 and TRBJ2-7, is EAGVAQSPRYKIIEKRQSVAFWCNPISGHATLYWYQQILGQGPKLLIQFQNNGVVDDSQLPKDRFSAERLKGVDSTLKIQPAKLEDSAVYLCASSSFGDEQYFGPGTRLTVT.

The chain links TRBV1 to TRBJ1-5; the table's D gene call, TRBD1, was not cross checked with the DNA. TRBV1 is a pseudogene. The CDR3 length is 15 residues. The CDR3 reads CTSSQDHRRGQPQHF. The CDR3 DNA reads TGCACCAGCAGCCAAGATCATCGAAGGGGACAGCCCCAGCATTTT.

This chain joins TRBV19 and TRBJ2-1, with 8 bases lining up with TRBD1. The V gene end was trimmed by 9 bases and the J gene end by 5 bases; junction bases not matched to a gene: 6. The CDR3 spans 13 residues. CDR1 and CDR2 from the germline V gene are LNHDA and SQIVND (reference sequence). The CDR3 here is CASRTGNNNEQFF. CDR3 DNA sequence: TGTGCCAGCAGGACAGGGAATAACAATGAGCAGTTCTTC. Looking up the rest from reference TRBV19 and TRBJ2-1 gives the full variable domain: DGGITQSPKYLFRKEGQNVTLSCEQNLNHDAMYWYRQDPGQGLRLIYYSQIVNDFQKGDIAEGYSVSREKKESFPLTVTSAQKNPTAFYLCASRTGNNNEQFFGPGTRLTVL.

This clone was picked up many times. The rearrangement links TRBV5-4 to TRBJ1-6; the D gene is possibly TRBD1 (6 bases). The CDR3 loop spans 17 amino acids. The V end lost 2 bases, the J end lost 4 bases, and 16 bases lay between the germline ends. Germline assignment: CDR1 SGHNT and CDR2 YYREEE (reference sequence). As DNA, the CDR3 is TGTGCCAGCAGCTTTTCCCTGGGGGCACTGTATAATTCACCCCTCCACTTT. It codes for CASSFSLGALYNSPLHF.

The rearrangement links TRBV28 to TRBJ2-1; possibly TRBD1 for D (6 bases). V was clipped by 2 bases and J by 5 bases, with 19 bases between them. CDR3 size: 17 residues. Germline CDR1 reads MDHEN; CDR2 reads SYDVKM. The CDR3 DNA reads TGTGCCAGCAGTTTAGGTTTCGGGACAAGGAGCGACAATGAGCAGTTCTTC. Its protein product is CASSLGFGTRSDNEQFF.

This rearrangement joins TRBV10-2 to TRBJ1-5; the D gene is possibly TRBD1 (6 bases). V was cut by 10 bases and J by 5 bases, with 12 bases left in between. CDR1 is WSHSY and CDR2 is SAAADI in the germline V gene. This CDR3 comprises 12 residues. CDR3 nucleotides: TGCGCCACCTCGGACAGTCATCAGCCCCAGCATTTT. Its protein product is CATSDSHQPQHF.

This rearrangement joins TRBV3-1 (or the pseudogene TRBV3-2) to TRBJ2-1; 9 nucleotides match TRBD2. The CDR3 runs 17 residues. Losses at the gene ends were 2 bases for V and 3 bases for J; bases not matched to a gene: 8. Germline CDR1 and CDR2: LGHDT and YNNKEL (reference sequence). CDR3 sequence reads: CASSQPRLAGYYNEQFF. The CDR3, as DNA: TGTGCCAGCAGCCAACCCCGGCTAGCGGGATACTACAATGAGCAGTTCTTC.

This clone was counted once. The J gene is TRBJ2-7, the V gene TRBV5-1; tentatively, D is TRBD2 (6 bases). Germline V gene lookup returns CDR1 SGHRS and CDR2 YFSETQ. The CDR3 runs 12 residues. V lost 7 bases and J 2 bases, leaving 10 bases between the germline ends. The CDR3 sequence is CASPGLPYEQYV. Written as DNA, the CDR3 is TGCGCCAGCCCGGGACTCCCCTACGAGCAGTACGTC.

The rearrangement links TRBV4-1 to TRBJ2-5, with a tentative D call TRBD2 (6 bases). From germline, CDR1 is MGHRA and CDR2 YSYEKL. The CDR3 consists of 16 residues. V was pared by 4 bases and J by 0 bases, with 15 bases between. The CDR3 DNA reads TGCGCCAGCAGCCCGGCCGGGAGAAAGTACCAAGAGACCCAGTACTTC. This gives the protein CASSPAGRKYQETQYF.